These T cell receptor beta chains were read from a single sample in a study of OX40 agonist ivuxolimab in advanced cancers. The table came from immunoSEQ multiplex PCR; TCRdb's copy has only in-frame clones and leaves some out. The sample contains about 68,000 clones, more than 70% of which appear only once. This specimen was CD4+ or CD8+ T cells sorted from blood, taken in a trial of the OX40 agonist ivuxolimab. These receptors originate from an adult with an advanced solid tumor such as melanoma, head and neck, liver or kidney cancer. Each CDR3 is given with its conserved first and last residue. Each record gives: CDR3 protein, J gene, V gene.

cdr3_aa: CASSVLGVGYYNEQFF
j_call: TRBJ2-1
v_call: TRBV9

cdr3_aa: CASRYSMNTEAFF
j_call: TRBJ1-1
v_call: TRBV28

cdr3_aa: CASSRRLFSYEQYF
j_call: TRBJ2-7
v_call: TRBV7-8

cdr3_aa: CASSVDSPGGELFF
j_call: TRBJ2-2
v_call: TRBV19

cdr3_aa: CASSLGVSTLTDTQYF
j_call: TRBJ2-3
v_call: TRBV5-1

cdr3_aa: CASSLVLGRWTDTQYF
j_call: TRBJ2-3
v_call: TRBV7-9

cdr3_aa: CASSHPIEHF
j_call: TRBJ1-5
v_call: TRBV23-1

cdr3_aa: CASGLGQGNEKLFF
j_call: TRBJ1-4
v_call: TRBV12-5

cdr3_aa: CASSQAAGQGNQPQHF
j_call: TRBJ1-5
v_call: TRBV4-1

cdr3_aa: CASRGTGWDQPQHF
j_call: TRBJ1-5
v_call: TRBV27

cdr3_aa: CASSQDTGGVKNIQYF
j_call: TRBJ2-4
v_call: TRBV4-3

cdr3_aa: CASSYETGRGGYGYTF
j_call: TRBJ1-2
v_call: TRBV6-5

cdr3_aa: CAISRDRVDNEQFF
j_call: TRBJ2-1
v_call: TRBV10-3

cdr3_aa: CASRQTSGGLETQYF
j_call: TRBJ2-5
v_call: TRBV10-2

cdr3_aa: CASSRPRVNTEAFF
j_call: TRBJ1-1
v_call: TRBV6-5

cdr3_aa: CASSSYGTGDEKLFF
j_call: TRBJ1-4
v_call: TRBV6-5

cdr3_aa: CASSQDSGRGLYGYTF
j_call: TRBJ1-2
v_call: TRBV5-4

cdr3_aa: CAWSQGGYNSPLHF
j_call: TRBJ1-6
v_call: TRBV30

cdr3_aa: CASSEVAALNTGELFF
j_call: TRBJ2-2
v_call: TRBV2

cdr3_aa: CASSQDLIGGGGAFF
j_call: TRBJ1-1
v_call: TRBV4-2

cdr3_aa: CASSWDTHSPLHF
j_call: TRBJ1-6
v_call: TRBV5-4

cdr3_aa: CASSLGPGSEQYF
j_call: TRBJ2-7
v_call: TRBV6-1

cdr3_aa: CASSLAGGNGYTF
j_call: TRBJ1-2
v_call: TRBV7-2

cdr3_aa: CASSLMGARTIYEQYF
j_call: TRBJ2-7
v_call: TRBV5-6

cdr3_aa: CASSRLGEGATEAFF
j_call: TRBJ1-1
v_call: TRBV7-9

cdr3_aa: CASSFEQAGANVLTF
j_call: TRBJ2-6
v_call: TRBV5-1

cdr3_aa: CASSLYRRLGYTF
j_call: TRBJ1-2
v_call: TRBV11-2

cdr3_aa: CASSLDRGPQHF
j_call: TRBJ1-5
v_call: TRBV7-9

cdr3_aa: CASSSYSGGGEKLFF
j_call: TRBJ1-4
v_call: TRBV7-6

cdr3_aa: CASSWDRAGDQPQHF
j_call: TRBJ1-5
v_call: TRBV6-5

cdr3_aa: CASSLGTTTGTGTGELFF
j_call: TRBJ2-2
v_call: TRBV7-7

cdr3_aa: CASSPQGPGNTIYF
j_call: TRBJ1-3
v_call: TRBV5-1

cdr3_aa: CAISESGPINQPQHF
j_call: TRBJ1-5
v_call: TRBV10-3

cdr3_aa: CASSPVVGDINFPTGELFF
j_call: TRBJ2-2
v_call: TRBV16

cdr3_aa: CASSFAGSGGGLEKLFF
j_call: TRBJ1-4
v_call: TRBV7-2

cdr3_aa: CASSERQGEFYNEQFF
j_call: TRBJ2-1
v_call: TRBV2

cdr3_aa: CASSRAGMGGYTF
j_call: TRBJ1-2
v_call: TRBV2

cdr3_aa: CASREGYNSYEQYF
j_call: TRBJ2-7
v_call: TRBV7-2

cdr3_aa: CASSLVSPYEQYF
j_call: TRBJ2-7
v_call: TRBV11-2

cdr3_aa: CASSSDSTSSYEQYF
j_call: TRBJ2-7
v_call: TRBV5-1

cdr3_aa: CASSFFQGVNEKLFF
j_call: TRBJ1-4
v_call: TRBV7-2

cdr3_aa: CASSNRDRGLRDGYTF
j_call: TRBJ1-2
v_call: TRBV7-2

cdr3_aa: CASSPRDGDQPQHF
j_call: TRBJ1-5
v_call: TRBV6-1

cdr3_aa: CASSLGLAGVSADTQYF
j_call: TRBJ2-3
v_call: TRBV27

cdr3_aa: CASSPRQSNEQFF
j_call: TRBJ2-1
v_call: TRBV18

cdr3_aa: CASSLTGLISTDTQYF
j_call: TRBJ2-3
v_call: TRBV2

cdr3_aa: CASSYKGSSYEQYF
j_call: TRBJ2-7
v_call: TRBV6-6

cdr3_aa: CASSLVSGKNQPQHF
j_call: TRBJ1-5
v_call: TRBV5-1

cdr3_aa: CASSRRDSGEKLFF
j_call: TRBJ1-4
v_call: TRBV7-8

cdr3_aa: CASSLVVGVLNYGYTF
j_call: TRBJ1-2
v_call: TRBV5-1

cdr3_aa: CASSLSGQGTYEQYF
j_call: TRBJ2-7
v_call: TRBV6-5